Listed below are T cell receptor beta chains from one sample, sequenced in a study of ipilimumab plus nivolumab after autologous stem cell transplantation. Profiled with immunoSEQ multiplex PCR; TCRdb holds only in-frame clones, not every one. The sample carries 12,000 or so clones, about 74% recorded once. Specimen: PBMCs, collected in a trial of ipilimumab plus nivolumab as post-transplant consolidation. The receptors were gathered from a male donor with multiple myeloma. Both conserved end residues are part of each CDR3. Fields, in order: D gene, clone size, J gene, V gene, CDR3 protein, CDR3 DNA. D genes are given only for firm matches. Expanded clones are given a class, and other clones once, few, many or no size at all.

>.|.|TRBJ2-1|TRBV29-1
CSLRKAANEQFF
TGCAGCTTACGTAAGGCGGCCAATGAGCAGTTCTTC
>TRBD2|.|TRBJ2-5|TRBV7-2
CASSLQASGQETQYF
TGTGCCAGCAGCTTACAGGCTAGCGGACAAGAGACCCAGTACTTC
>TRBD1|few|TRBJ1-1|TRBV7-9
CALGTGLAEAFF
TGTGCCTTGGGGACAGGGCTCGCTGAAGCTTTCTTT
>.|once|TRBJ2-3|TRBV4-2
CASSQASGQGLTDTQYF
TGTGCCAGCAGCCAAGCCTCGGGGCAGGGCCTCACAGATACGCAGTATTTT
>.|.|TRBJ2-2|TRBV7-9
CASSLVDTGELFF
TGTGCCAGCAGCTTAGTGGATACCGGGGAGCTGTTTTTT
>.|few|TRBJ1-6|TRBV5-6
CASSTPMTEYNSPLHF
TGTGCCAGCAGCACACCAATGACAGAATATAATTCACCCCTCCACTTT
>TRBD2|.|TRBJ2-5|TRBV6-1
CASHPGGSIQETQYF
TGTGCCAGTCATCCGGGGGGGAGTATACAAGAGACCCAGTACTTC
>TRBD2|.|TRBJ2-3|TRBV5-3
CARSPFESSGGDTQYF
TGTGCCAGAAGCCCGTTTGAATCTAGCGGGGGAGATACGCAGTATTTT
>.|.|TRBJ1-4|TRBV2
CASSEAEKLFF
TGTGCCAGCAGTGAGGCTGAAAAACTGTTTTTT
>TRBD1|.|TRBJ2-7|TRBV11-3
CASSLGQGFYEQYF
TGTGCCAGCAGCTTGGGACAGGGGTTCTACGAGCAGTACTTC
>TRBD2|.|TRBJ2-5|TRBV30
CAWSRAGGLQTQYF
TGTGCCTGGAGTCGAGCGGGGGGGCTTCAGACCCAGTACTTC
>.|.|TRBJ2-1|TRBV29-1
CSVAGTPYNEQFF
TGCAGCGTCGCCGGGACTCCCTACAATGAGCAGTTCTTC
>TRBD1|once|TRBJ2-7|TRBV19
CASSISGRGTYEQYF
TGTGCCAGTAGTATATCGGGCAGGGGGACCTACGAGCAGTACTTC
>.|few|TRBJ1-1|TRBV10-1
CASSESPLGVRKAFF
TGCGCCAGCAGTGAGAGCCCCCTCGGGGTCCGCAAGGCTTTCTTT
>TRBD2|once|TRBJ2-3|TRBV5-5
CASSSLPSGGDTDTQYF
TGTGCCAGCAGCTCCCTACCTAGCGGGGGGGACACAGATACGCAGTATTTT
>.|once|TRBJ2-7|TRBV5-4
CASSAGQSYEQYF
TGTGCCAGCAGCGCGGGACAGAGCTACGAGCAGTACTTC
>TRBD2|.|TRBJ2-1|TRBV5-5
CASTLGEGSRDEQFF
TGTGCCAGCACCCTGGGGGAGGGTAGTCGCGATGAGCAGTTCTTC
>TRBD2|.|TRBJ2-7|TRBV2
CASSVSGGASEQYF
TGTGCCAGCAGTGTGAGCGGGGGGGCTAGCGAGCAGTACTTC
>.|.|TRBJ1-5|TRBV2
CASSVNNQPQHF
TGTGCCAGCAGCGTCAACAATCAGCCCCAGCATTTT
>.|.|TRBJ2-7|TRBV6-5
CASRTGPGSSYEQYF
TGTGCCAGCAGAACAGGGCCTGGGAGCTCCTACGAGCAGTACTTC
>.|once|TRBJ1-4|TRBV11-2
CASSLDSLPGGEKLFF
TGTGCCAGCAGCTTAGATAGTTTGCCGGGAGGAGAAAAACTGTTTTTT
>.|.|TRBJ2-3|TRBV28
CASSSDMADTQYF
TGTGCCAGCAGTTCAGACATGGCAGATACGCAGTATTTT
>.|.|TRBJ2-3|TRBV7-9
CASSLAGATDTQYF
TGTGCCAGCAGCTTAGCGGGGGCCACAGATACGCAGTATTTT
>.|.|TRBJ1-2|TRBV19
CASSISHNANYGYTF
TGTGCCAGTAGTATATCACACAACGCTAACTATGGCTACACCTTC
>TRBD1|.|TRBJ1-2|TRBV6-1
CATRTGRNYGYTF
TGTGCCACCCGGACAGGACGCAACTATGGCTACACCTTC
>.|.|TRBJ2-2|TRBV2
CASTRARQGSGELFF
TGTGCCAGCACCCGGGCCCGGCAGGGATCCGGGGAGCTGTTTTTT
>.|.|TRBJ2-3|TRBV19
CASSTLTSSGTDTQYF
TGTGCCAGTAGTACCCTTACTAGCTCCGGCACAGATACGCAGTATTTT
>TRBD2|.|TRBJ2-3|TRBV30
CAWSRSGGSTDTQYF
TGTGCCTGGAGTCGTAGCGGGGGAAGCACAGATACGCAGTATTTT
>.|.|TRBJ1-5|TRBV7-9
CASSLDEFSNQPQHF
TGTGCCAGCAGCTTAGACGAATTTAGCAATCAGCCCCAGCATTTT
>TRBD2|.|TRBJ2-7|TRBV27
CASSAGRGEQYF
TGTGCCAGCAGTGCAGGGAGGGGCGAGCAGTACTTC
>.|.|TRBJ2-7|TRBV19
CASSVGGYEQYF
TGTGCCAGTAGCGTGGGGGGATACGAGCAGTACTTC
>.|.|TRBJ2-3|TRBV27
CASRLSAGLPDTQYF
TGTGCCAGCAGGTTGAGCGCGGGACTCCCGGATACGCAGTATTTT
>.|.|TRBJ2-1|TRBV10-1
CASSGRAGSSSYNEQFF
TGCGCCAGCAGTGGACGAGCCGGCTCTAGCTCCTACAATGAGCAGTTCTTC
>.|.|TRBJ2-7|TRBV7-9
CASSPSSYEQYF
TGTGCCAGCAGCCCGAGCTCCTACGAGCAGTACTTC
>.|.|TRBJ1-6|TRBV9
CASSAMGLLRDSPLHF
TGTGCCAGCAGCGCAATGGGACTCCTAAGGGATTCACCCCTCCACTTT
>TRBD1|.|TRBJ2-7|TRBV27
CASSLQGQYEQYF
TGTGCCAGCAGTTTACAGGGACAGTACGAGCAGTACTTC
>TRBD1|few|TRBJ1-6|TRBV11-2
CASSLGDRENSPLHF
TGTGCCAGCAGCTTAGGGGACAGGGAAAATTCACCCCTCCACTTT
>.|.|TRBJ2-5|TRBV6-5
CASSMGGTQYF
TGTGCCAGCAGTATGGGGGGGACCCAGTACTTC
>.|.|TRBJ2-2|TRBV18
CASRAGSPRLNTGELFF
TGTGCCAGCCGTGCGGGCTCCCCTCGGCTTAACACCGGGGAGCTGTTTTTT
>TRBD1|.|TRBJ2-7|TRBV6-5
CASSYSIGTGIYEQYF
TGTGCCAGCAGTTACTCGATCGGGACAGGGATTTACGAGCAGTACTTC
>.|.|TRBJ2-3|TRBV6-6
CASRTYRADTQYF
TGTGCCAGCAGAACCTACAGGGCAGATACGCAGTATTTT
>TRBD1|.|TRBJ2-7|TRBV5-1
CASSPGQGAMDEQYF
TGCGCCAGCAGCCCGGGACAGGGGGCAATGGACGAGCAGTACTTC
>.|.|TRBJ2-5|TRBV4-1
CASSPQGGGETQYF
TGCGCCAGCAGCCCCCAGGGTGGGGGGGAGACCCAGTACTTC
>TRBD1|few|TRBJ1-6|TRBV11-3
CASIFRGDMRYNSPLHF
TGTGCCAGCATCTTCAGGGGGGATATGCGATATAATTCACCCCTCCACTTT
>.|medium-sized|TRBJ1-5|TRBV9
CASSVGGYNQPQHF
TGTGCCAGCAGCGTAGGTGGCTACAACCAGCCCCAGCATTTT
>TRBD1|few|TRBJ1-1|TRBV30
CAWNARDSKAFF
TGTGCCTGGAACGCAAGGGACAGCAAAGCTTTCTTT
>.|.|TRBJ2-1|TRBV7-9
CASSLVVTGSPADEQFF
TGTGCCAGCAGCTTAGTAGTAACAGGTTCCCCGGCGGATGAGCAGTTCTTC
>TRBD2|.|TRBJ2-1|TRBV19
CASSMASGGLGEQFF
TGTGCCAGTAGTATGGCTAGCGGGGGGCTTGGTGAGCAGTTCTTC
>.|medium-sized|TRBJ2-7|TRBV11-2
CASSSGVYEQYF
TGTGCCAGCAGCTCGGGAGTCTACGAGCAGTACTTC
>TRBD1|.|TRBJ2-7|TRBV6-6
CASQVTLGQTYEQYF
TGTGCCAGCCAAGTTACGCTGGGACAGACCTACGAGCAGTACTTC